This TCR beta chain stems from a study of T cells in Graves' hyperthyroidism and ophthalmopathy. Study findings and constraints: Model-based prediction identified ophthalmopathy a median roughly six months prior to its onset.

V lost 1 base and J 1 base, leaving 10 bases between the germline ends. CDR1 is LGHNA, CDR2 YNFKEQ, per germline. CDR3 length equals 15 residues. This clonotype came up many times. Its target is unknown. The hyperthyroidism patients had all been newly diagnosed, and their disease duration was under 2 months. Their ages ranged from 18 to 65 years. Clinical symptoms, serum thyroxine, TRAb, thyroid ultrasound and orbital computed tomography informed diagnoses. The authors took PBMCs from 8 to 10 ml fresh peripheral blood. Authors of the study amplified TCR beta CDR3 regions from RNA transcripts. The HTBI set primed first-round TCR CDR3 RT-PCR. Each CDR3 protein gets one entry after TCRdb re-called the multiplex PCR reads with MiXCR. The table has 350,000 or so distinct CDR3 sequences, about 18% seen once.

The TCR comes from a woman aged 25 to 39 with Graves' hyperthyroidism that later progressed to Graves' ophthalmopathy. The material sequenced was blood. This rearrangement joins TRBV4-2 to TRBJ2-5; D not certain. CDR3: CASSQVWGTQETQYF. The CDR3, as DNA: TGTGCCAGCAGCCAAGTGTGGGGTACCCAAGAGACCCAGTACTTC.